Below are 4 T cell receptor beta chains sequenced from a single sample in a study of blood T cell repertoires in COVID-19 (TCRdb year 2020). Libraries were made using the immunoSEQ multiplex PCR assay. Held by TCRdb, this immuneACCESS table contains in-frame sequences only and omits some clones. Under half of the omission traces to an unresolved V gene where checked; the cause of the rest is unknown. Here the sample has roughly 300,000 clones; around 87% occur a single time. The top ten clonotypes cover 7.8% of the sample. The source material was peripheral blood. These receptors were collected from a woman aged 45-65 years who had recovered from COVID-19.

This clone came up once. This rearrangement joins TRBV5-5 to TRBJ2-7; no clear D. Germline CDR1 is SGHKS and CDR2 is YYEKEE (reference sequence). The V end lost 2 bases, the J end lost 3 bases, and 6 bases lay between the germline ends. The CDR3 totals 12 residues. The CDR3 protein is CASSLYNYEQYF. The CDR3, as DNA: TGTGCCAGCAGCTTATACAACTACGAGCAGTACTTC.

J is TRBJ2-1 and V is TRBV11-3; 9 nucleotides line up with TRBD2. The CDR3 is made up of 17 amino acids. The germline CDR1 and CDR2 sequences are SGHNT and YENEEA. V was pared by 3 bases and J by 15 bases, with 21 bases of the junction left unmatched. The CDR3 bases are TGTGCCAGCAGCTTTACATTAGGGGGCATCGGTAGCGGGAGTCTGTTCTTC. This codes for CASSFTLGGIGSGSLFF.

The rearrangement uses TRBV7-9 and TRBJ2-3; D possibly corresponds to TRBD2 (6 bases). V shed 2 bases and J shed 4 bases, with 10 bases lying between them. The CDR3 contains 14 residues. CDR1 is SEHNR and CDR2 is FQNEAQ in the germline V gene (reference sequence). The CDR3 reads CASSLSRGSDTQYF. In nucleotides, the CDR3 is TGTGCCAGCAGCTTAAGCCGGGGGTCAGATACGCAGTATTTT.

The J gene is TRBJ1-2, the V gene TRBV3-1 (or the pseudogene TRBV3-2); D call uncertain. Germline CDR1 reads LGHDT; CDR2 reads YNNKEL (reference sequence). This CDR3 comprises 12 residues. Trimming took 0 bases from V and 5 from J, leaving 4 bases between them. For the CDR3, the DNA is TGTGCCAGCAGCCAAGATCGGTATGGCTACACCTTC. This gives the protein CASSQDRYGYTF.